This TCR beta chain was observed in a study of T cells after yellow fever vaccination. Study observations and caveats: Some clonotypes were seen in both the CD4 and the CD8 compartments. These made up a small share and likely arose from convergent recombination. Abundant clonotypes from the bulk population could get into FACS-sorted repertoires as contaminants. Most clones from primary vaccination resurfaced after the booster (roughly 96% CD4, approximately 87% CD8).

Germline CDR1 and CDR2: WNHNN and SYGVQD (reference sequence). The ends were cut back, 3 bases at V and 7 bases at J, with 15 bases in the middle. The CDR3 is 14 residues long. This clonotype appeared many times. Its antigen is unidentified. Researchers made TCR cDNA using 5'RACE template switching, and this step added a universal primer site and UMIs. In TCRdb, the 5' RACE reads were re-called with MiXCR into one record per CDR3 protein. Among roughly 60,000 distinct CDR3 sequences listed, roughly 7.4% were seen once. This sequence originates from a man younger than 35 who received the YFV17D yellow fever vaccine. The sample was CD8+ T cells sorted from PBMCs, taken on the day of the first yellow fever vaccination. The chain joins TRBV10-1 to TRBJ2-5; tentatively, D is TRBD2 (5 bases). The CDR3 reads CASSDDPSIGTQYF. In DNA form, the CDR3 reads TGCGCCAGCAGTGATGACCCTAGCATCGGGACCCAGTACTTC.